Each of the 15 T cell receptor beta chains below was sequenced from the same sample in a study of T cells in Graves' hyperthyroidism and ophthalmopathy. Amplified TCR beta CDR3 regions derived from RNA transcripts. A set of HTBI primers served as the primers for a first-round RT-PCR of the TCR CDR3. In TCRdb, the multiplex PCR reads were re-called with MiXCR into one record per CDR3 protein. The sample gives around 540,000 distinct CDR3 sequences, around 15% of which show up once; over 25% is in the top ten. The sample was blood. The receptor set was obtained from a woman aged 25 to 39 with Graves' ophthalmopathy.

The gene calls are TRBV5-4 and TRBJ2-7; 11 bases are shared with TRBD2. This CDR3 has 14 amino acids. Germline CDR1 is SGHNT and CDR2 is YYREEE (reference sequence). With 4 bases clipped from V and 5 bases from J, the junction kept 5 bases outside the gene matches. In nucleotides, the CDR3 is TGTGCCAGCAGCCAAACTAGCGGGAGAAACGAGCAGTACTTC. Its translation: CASSQTSGRNEQYF. Combining the CDR3 with reference TRBV5-4 and TRBJ2-7 gives the whole variable domain ETGVTQSPTHLIKTRGQQVTLRCSSQSGHNTVSWYQQALGQGPQFIFQYYREEENGRGNFPPRFSGLQFPNYSSELNVNALELDDSALYLCASSQTSGRNEQYFGPGTRLTVT.

The chain employs TRBV2 and TRBJ1-1, with 9 positions matching TRBD1. The J segment lost 4 bases and the V segment lost 6 bases, leaving 9 bases of the junction unmatched. The length of the CDR3 is 15 residues. Germline V lookup: CDR1 SNHLY, CDR2 FYNNEI. CDR3 sequence (DNA): TGTGCCAGCAGGTCTCCGGGACAGGGAATCACTGAAGCTTTCTTT. Its protein is CASRSPGQGITEAFF.

The V and J genes are TRBV11-2 and TRBJ2-1; 12 nucleotides line up with TRBD1. This CDR3 region has 12 residues. Germline-derived CDR1 and CDR2 are SGHAT and FQNNGV. The junction had 6 bases not matched to a gene; V was cut back by 7 bases and J by 14 bases. In nucleotides, the CDR3 is TGTGCCAGCACCCTTGGGACAGGGGGCGAGTTCTTC. This sequence encodes CASTLGTGGEFF.

V usage is TRBV4-2 and J usage is TRBJ2-7; 8 bases align to TRBD2. This CDR3 is 18 amino acids long. CDR1 LGHNA and CDR2 YNFKEQ come from the germline V gene. With V trimmed by 0 bases and J by 2 bases, 12 bases remained unmatched. This CDR3 is CASSQEAPGLAGTYEQYF. CDR3 DNA sequence: TGTGCCAGCAGCCAAGAGGCCCCAGGGTTAGCGGGAACCTACGAGCAGTACTTC.

This clonotype has a count of ten or more. The CDR3 reads CSQLASTDTQYF. The CDR3 DNA reads as TGCAGTCAACTAGCCAGCACAGATACGCAGTATTTT. This rearrangement joins TRBV20-1 to TRBJ2-3; D may be TRBD2 (6 bases). The CDR3 consists of 12 residues. The germline gives CDR1 DFQATT, CDR2 SNEGSKA (reference sequence). V dropped 8 bases and J dropped 0 bases, with 9 bases sitting between them.

Ten or more counts support this clonotype. The chain joins TRBV7-2 to TRBJ2-1, with 10 bases lining up with TRBD2. The CDR3 is 17 amino acids. After removal of 1 base from V and 5 bases from J, the junction contained 8 bases not matched to a gene. Germline CDR1 and CDR2: SGHTA and FQGNSA. In DNA form, the CDR3 reads TGTGCCAGCAGCTTAGTGAGCGGGAGGGCCGGTAACAATGAGCAGTTCTTC. Its protein is CASSLVSGRAGNNEQFF. The full variable domain, rest sourced from reference TRBV7-2 and TRBJ2-1, is GAGVSQSPSNKVTEKGKDVELRCDPISGHTALYWYRQSLGQGLEFLIYFQGNSAPDKSGLPSDRFSAERTGGSVSTLTIQRTQQEDSAVYLCASSLVSGRAGNNEQFFGPGTRLTVL.

This clonotype was seen ten or more times. The chain has TRBV12-3 or TRBV12-4 and TRBJ1-5; 8 nucleotides agree with TRBD1. This CDR3 is 15 amino acids long. J lost 7 bases, V lost 6 bases, and 11 bases had no gene match. The CDR3 DNA is TGTGCCAGCAGAAACCCGGACAGGGAAGAGCAGCCCCAGCATTTT. Its protein product is CASRNPDREEQPQHF.

The table lists this clonotype with a few counts. The V gene is TRBV7-2, the J gene TRBJ1-1; D gene ambiguous. There are 11 residues in the CDR3. V lost 3 bases to trimming and J lost 8 bases, with 7 bases between them. From germline, CDR1 is SGHTA and CDR2 FQGNSA. DNA of the CDR3: TGTGCCAGCAGCTTTGCAGTAGAAGCTTTCTTT. This translates into CASSFAVEAFF.

In its sample, this clonotype was seen a few times. The chain combines TRBV20-1 with TRBJ1-1; D not certain. The CDR3 covers 14 residues. Germline CDR1 reads DFQATT; CDR2 reads SNEGSKA (reference sequence). V gave up 5 bases and J gave up 5 bases, with 18 bases separating them. DNA for the CDR3: TGCAGTGCTGATAGGGTGGCTTTGGAGACTGAAGCTTTCTTT. It yields the protein CSADRVALETEAFF.

This clonotype has a count of ten or more. J is TRBJ2-5 and V is TRBV20-1; 10 positions agree with TRBD2. The trim removed 5 bases at V and 4 bases at J, leaving 10 bases unmatched. The length of the CDR3 is 15 residues. Per the germline V gene, CDR1 is DFQATT and CDR2 is SNEGSKA (reference sequence). Written as DNA, the CDR3 is TGCAGTGCTCCCTACATCCGACTAGCGGGAGAGACCCAGTACTTC. Protein: CSAPYIRLAGETQYF.

This clonotype was detected a few times. This rearrangement joins TRBV6-2 or TRBV6-3 to TRBJ1-4; D may be TRBD1 (6 bases). The V end was cut by 6 bases, the J end by 4 bases, with 15 bases between. CDR1 is MNHEY, CDR2 SVGEGT, per germline. The CDR3 covers 15 residues. CDR3 in DNA: TGTGCCAGCAGGCAAACAGGGCTTCTTAATGAAAAACTGTTTTTT. It specifies CASRQTGLLNEKLFF.

The chain is built from TRBV7-9 and TRBJ2-1; D uncertain. Trimming pared 8 bases from V and 8 bases from J, leaving 13 bases between. Germline-derived CDR1 and CDR2 are SEHNR and FQNEAQ (reference sequence). CDR3 length: 12 residues. The CDR3 region is CASLNWGYEQFF. CDR3 DNA: TGTGCCAGCCTCAATTGGGGTTATGAGCAGTTCTTC.

This clonotype was counted between two and nine times. Here the CDR3 DNA reads TGTGCCAGCAGTTACGCAGGGCGGGAGACCCAGTACTTC. Protein sequence: CASSYAGRETQYF. The V call is TRBV6-6, the J call TRBJ2-5, with D possibly TRBD1 on 5 matching bases. This CDR3 comprises 13 residues. V was pared by 2 bases and J by 5 bases, with 9 bases between. CDR1 MNHNY and CDR2 SVGAGI come from the germline V gene (reference sequence).

This clonotype was observed a handful of times. This chain uses TRBV3-1 with TRBJ2-5; 10 positions agree with TRBD2. J lost 4 bases, V lost 0 bases, and 8 bases had no gene match. Germline lookup yields CDR1 LGHDT and CDR2 YNNKEL (reference sequence). The CDR3 sequence is 17 residues long. As DNA, the CDR3 is TGTGCCAGCAGCCAAGACCTAGCTAGCGGGAGTGCAGAGACCCAGTACTTC. Protein sequence: CASSQDLASGSAETQYF.

This clonotype occurred many times. V usage is TRBV27 and J usage is TRBJ2-3, with 9 bases lining up with TRBD2. This CDR3 is built from 18 residues. V gave up 6 bases and J gave up 3 bases; unmatched junction bases: 16. Germline V lookup: CDR1 MNHEY, CDR2 SMNVEV (reference sequence). CDR3 nucleotides: TGTGCCAGCAGACCTTCGGGGCTAGCGGGATTTGGGACAGATACGCAGTATTTT. It specifies CASRPSGLAGFGTDTQYF.